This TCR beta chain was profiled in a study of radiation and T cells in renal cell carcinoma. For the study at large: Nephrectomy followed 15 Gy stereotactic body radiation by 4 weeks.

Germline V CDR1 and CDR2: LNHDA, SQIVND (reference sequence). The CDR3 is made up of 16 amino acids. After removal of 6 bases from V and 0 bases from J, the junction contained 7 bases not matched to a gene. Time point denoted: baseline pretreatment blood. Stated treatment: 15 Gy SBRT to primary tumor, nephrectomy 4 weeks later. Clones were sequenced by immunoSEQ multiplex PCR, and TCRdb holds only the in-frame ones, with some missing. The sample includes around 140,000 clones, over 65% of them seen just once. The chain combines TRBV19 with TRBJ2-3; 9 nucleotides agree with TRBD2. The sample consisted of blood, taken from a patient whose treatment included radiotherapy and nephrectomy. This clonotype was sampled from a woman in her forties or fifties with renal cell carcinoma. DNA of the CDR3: TGTGCCAGTAGGCCACGACTAGCGGCTAGCACAGATACGCAGTATTTT. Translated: CASRPRLAASTDTQYF.